This T cell receptor beta chain was sequenced during a study of OX40 agonist ivuxolimab in advanced cancers. Whole-study findings and limits: At doses 0.1 to 3.0 mg/kg, CD4+ and CD8+ clones expanded. Low clonal expansion, among the lowest seen, marked partial responders at 0.1-3.0 mg/kg.

To note about this clone: Its antigen is unknown.

Here immunoSEQ multiplex PCR was the method, and the copy in TCRdb shows in-frame clones only, minus some. The sample contains under 85,000 clones, 88% of which appear only once. The CDR3 loop spans 13 amino acids. Looked up from germline, CDR1 is SGHKS and CDR2 is YYEKEE (reference sequence). J was trimmed by 8 bases and V by 4 bases; bases with no gene match: 7. The origin of this receptor is an adult with an advanced solid tumor such as melanoma, head and neck, liver or kidney cancer. The chain couples TRBV5-5 to TRBJ1-1; 8 nucleotides line up with TRBD1. Material: CD4+ or CD8+ T cells sorted from blood, obtained in a trial of the OX40 agonist ivuxolimab. In DNA, the CDR3 is TGTGCCAGCAGCCTTGGTTGGACAGGGGAAGCTTTCTTT. It translates to CASSLGWTGEAFF.